The rows below give T cell receptor beta chains drawn from one sample of a study of blood T cell repertoires in COVID-19. Repertoires were generated with immunoSEQ multiplex PCR, while TCRdb's copy carries only in-frame clones and drops some. This table has around 230,000 clones, around 82% appearing once. Sequenced input: peripheral blood. These receptors all stem from a woman aged 40-49 years with active or convalescent COVID-19. The conserved cysteine and the conserved F or W are not part of the CDR3 here. Each record gives: J gene, V gene, CDR3 protein.

>TRBJ1-2|TRBV6-5
ASMGRAGYT
>TRBJ1-6|TRBV9
ASSSKQGALYNSPLH
>TRBJ1-1|TRBV6-5
ASSRGSTEAF
>TRBJ1-2|TRBV30
AWILRGQGTDGYT
>TRBJ1-5|TRBV25-1
ASSEADRGFYQPQH
>TRBJ1-2|TRBV28
ASSRTGTYGYT
>TRBJ2-5|TRBV7-7
ASSLAVARGQETQY
>TRBJ1-5|TRBV19
ASSIRLQGNQPQH
>TRBJ1-2|TRBV29-1
SVGGRGGYT
>TRBJ1-1|TRBV28
ASSLTEGIQGGTEAF
>TRBJ1-2|TRBV7-9
ASSLGAYGYT
>TRBJ2-3|TRBV15
ATSKGQGAADTQY
>TRBJ1-1|TRBV5-1
ASRLDSALNTEAF
>TRBJ1-3|TRBV28
ASSLFTGDRGNTIY
>TRBJ2-5|TRBV5-1
ASSFGTGEGETQY
>TRBJ1-5|TRBV4-1
ASSQAGRGMNQPQH
>TRBJ2-7|TRBV5-1
ASSLAWDRVSFEQY
>TRBJ1-5|TRBV14
ASSHPAGGSSNQPQH
>TRBJ1-5|TRBV5-1
ASSPLPGENSNQPQH
>TRBJ2-1|TRBV15
ATSRGLAGIPRGNEQF
>TRBJ1-5|TRBV28
ASSSGTGGNQPQH
>TRBJ1-2|TRBV5-1
ASSQQTGGYGVEGYT
>TRBJ2-3|TRBV7-2
ASSNYPLQGAKDTQY
>TRBJ1-1|TRBV3-1/TRBV3-2
ASSRSDGDTEAF
>TRBJ2-1|TRBV30
AWKPVAGVYNEQF
>TRBJ2-1|TRBV6-4
ASSASGRQYNEQF
>TRBJ1-2|TRBV5-1
ASSYGQDGYT
>TRBJ2-3|TRBV11-2
ASSRTSGGTDTQY
>TRBJ1-1|TRBV24-1
ATSGSRDRYTEAF
>TRBJ2-3|TRBV9
ASSVESDQSTDTQY